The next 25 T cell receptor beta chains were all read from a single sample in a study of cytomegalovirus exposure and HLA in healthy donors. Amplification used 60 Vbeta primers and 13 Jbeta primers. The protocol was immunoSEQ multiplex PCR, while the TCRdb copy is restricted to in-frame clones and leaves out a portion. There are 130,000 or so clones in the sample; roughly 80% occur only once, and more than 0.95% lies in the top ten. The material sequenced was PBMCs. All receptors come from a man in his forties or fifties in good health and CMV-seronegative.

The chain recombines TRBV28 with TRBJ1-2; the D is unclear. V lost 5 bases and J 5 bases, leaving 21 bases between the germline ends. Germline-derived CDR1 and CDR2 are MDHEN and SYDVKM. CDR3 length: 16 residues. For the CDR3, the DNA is TGTGCCAGCAGTCCCGTAGGAGGCGGCAGGCGGTATGGCTACACCTTC. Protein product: CASSPVGGGRRYGYTF.

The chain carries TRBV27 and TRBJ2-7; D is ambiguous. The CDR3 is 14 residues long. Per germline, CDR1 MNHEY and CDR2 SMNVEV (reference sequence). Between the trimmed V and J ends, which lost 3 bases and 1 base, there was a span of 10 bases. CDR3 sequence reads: CASSFDTGSYEQYF. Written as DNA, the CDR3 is TGTGCCAGCAGTTTTGATACCGGGTCCTACGAGCAGTACTTC.

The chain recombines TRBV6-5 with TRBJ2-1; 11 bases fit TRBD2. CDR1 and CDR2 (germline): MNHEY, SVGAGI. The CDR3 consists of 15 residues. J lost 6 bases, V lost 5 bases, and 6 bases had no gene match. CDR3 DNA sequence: TGTGCCAGCAGTCCCTTAGCGGGAGGGCCCAATGAGCAGTTCTTC. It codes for CASSPLAGGPNEQFF.

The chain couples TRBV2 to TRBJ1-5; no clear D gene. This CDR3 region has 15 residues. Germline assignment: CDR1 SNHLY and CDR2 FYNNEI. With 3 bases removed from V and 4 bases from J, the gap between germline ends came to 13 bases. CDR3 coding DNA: TGTGCCAGCAGTGATTCGAGGTTGCAGAATCAGCCCCAGCATTTT. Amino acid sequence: CASSDSRLQNQPQHF.

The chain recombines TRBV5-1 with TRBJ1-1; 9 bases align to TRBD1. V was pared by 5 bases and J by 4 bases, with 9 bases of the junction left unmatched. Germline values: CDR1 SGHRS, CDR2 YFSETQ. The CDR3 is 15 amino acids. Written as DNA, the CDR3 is TGCGCCAGCAGTTCCGCCGGGACAGGGACCACTGAAGCTTTCTTT. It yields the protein CASSSAGTGTTEAFF. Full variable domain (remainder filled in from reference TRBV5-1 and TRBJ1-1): KAGVTQTPRYLIKTRGQQVTLSCSPISGHRSVSWYQQTPGQGLQFLFEYFSETQRNKGNFPGRFSGRQFSNSRSEMNVSTLELGDSALYLCASSSAGTGTTEAFFGQGTRLTVV.

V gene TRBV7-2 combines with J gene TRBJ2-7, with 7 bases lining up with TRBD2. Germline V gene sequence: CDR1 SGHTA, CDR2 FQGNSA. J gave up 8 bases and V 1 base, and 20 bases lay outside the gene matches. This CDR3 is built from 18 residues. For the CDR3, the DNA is TGTGCCAGCAGCTTAGGAGGGAGCCCTAGGAGGAGCGGGGTCCAGCAGTACTTC. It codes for CASSLGGSPRRSGVQQYF. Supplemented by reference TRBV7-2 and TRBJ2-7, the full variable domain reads GAGVSQSPSNKVTEKGKDVELRCDPISGHTALYWYRQSLGQGLEFLIYFQGNSAPDKSGLPSDRFSAERTGGSVSTLTIQRTQQEDSAVYLCASSLGGSPRRSGVQQYFGPGTRLTVT.

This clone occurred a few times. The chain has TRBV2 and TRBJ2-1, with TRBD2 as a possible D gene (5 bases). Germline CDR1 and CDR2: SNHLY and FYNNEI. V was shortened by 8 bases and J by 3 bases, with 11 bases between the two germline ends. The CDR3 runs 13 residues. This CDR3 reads CASSTGVYNEQFF. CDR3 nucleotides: TGTGCCAGCTCAACCGGGGTCTACAATGAGCAGTTCTTC.

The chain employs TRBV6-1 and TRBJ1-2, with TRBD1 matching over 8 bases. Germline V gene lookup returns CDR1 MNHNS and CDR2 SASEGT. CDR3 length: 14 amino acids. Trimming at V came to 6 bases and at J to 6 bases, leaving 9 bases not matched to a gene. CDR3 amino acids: CASRPFADRDGYTF. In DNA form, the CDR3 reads TGTGCCAGCAGGCCCTTTGCGGACAGGGATGGCTACACCTTC.

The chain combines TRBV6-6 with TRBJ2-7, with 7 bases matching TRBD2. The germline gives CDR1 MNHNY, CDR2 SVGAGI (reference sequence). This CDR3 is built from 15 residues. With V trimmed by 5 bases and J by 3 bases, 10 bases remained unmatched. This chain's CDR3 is CASSHGGSLVYEQYF. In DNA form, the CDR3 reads TGTGCCAGCAGTCACGGGGGGAGCTTGGTCTACGAGCAGTACTTC.

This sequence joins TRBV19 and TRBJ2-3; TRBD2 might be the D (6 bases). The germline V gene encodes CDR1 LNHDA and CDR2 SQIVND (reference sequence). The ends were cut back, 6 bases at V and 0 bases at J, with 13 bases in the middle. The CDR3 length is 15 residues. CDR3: CASRSGGVSTDTQYF. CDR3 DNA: TGTGCCAGTAGAAGTGGCGGGGTTAGCACAGATACGCAGTATTTT. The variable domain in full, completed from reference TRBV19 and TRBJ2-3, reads DGGITQSPKYLFRKEGQNVTLSCEQNLNHDAMYWYRQDPGQGLRLIYYSQIVNDFQKGDIAEGYSVSREKKESFPLTVTSAQKNPTAFYLCASRSGGVSTDTQYFGPGTRLTVL.

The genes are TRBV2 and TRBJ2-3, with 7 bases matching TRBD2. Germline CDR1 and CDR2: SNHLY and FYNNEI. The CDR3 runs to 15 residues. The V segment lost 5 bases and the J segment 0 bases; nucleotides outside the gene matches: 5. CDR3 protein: CASSLLASSTDTQYF. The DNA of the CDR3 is TGTGCCAGCAGTCTACTAGCGTCTAGCACAGATACGCAGTATTTT.

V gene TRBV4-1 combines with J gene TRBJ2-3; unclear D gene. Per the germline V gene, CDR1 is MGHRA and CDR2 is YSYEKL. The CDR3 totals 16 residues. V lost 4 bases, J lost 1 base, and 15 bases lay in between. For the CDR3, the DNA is TGCGCCAGCAGCCTCCTTGGTGGTGCAGGCACAGATACGCAGTATTTT. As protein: CASSLLGGAGTDTQYF.

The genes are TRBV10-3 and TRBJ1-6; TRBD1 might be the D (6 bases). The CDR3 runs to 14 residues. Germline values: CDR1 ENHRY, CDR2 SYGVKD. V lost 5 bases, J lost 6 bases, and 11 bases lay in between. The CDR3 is CAISPRDTNSPLHF. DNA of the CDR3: TGTGCCATCAGTCCTCGGGACACTAATTCACCCCTCCACTTT.

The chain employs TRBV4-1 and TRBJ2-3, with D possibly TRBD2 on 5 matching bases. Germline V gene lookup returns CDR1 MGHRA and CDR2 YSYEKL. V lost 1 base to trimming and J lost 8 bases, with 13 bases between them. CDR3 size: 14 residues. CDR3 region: CASSQGRGGFTQYF. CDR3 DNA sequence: TGCGCCAGCAGCCAAGGCCGGGGTGGCTTTACGCAGTATTTT.

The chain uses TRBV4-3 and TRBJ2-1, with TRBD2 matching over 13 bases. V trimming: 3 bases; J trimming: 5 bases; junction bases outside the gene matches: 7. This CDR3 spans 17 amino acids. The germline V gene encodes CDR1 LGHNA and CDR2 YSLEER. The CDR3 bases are TGCGCCAGCAGCCAGGGGACTAGCGGGATAGTCCACAATGAGCAGTTCTTC. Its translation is CASSQGTSGIVHNEQFF.

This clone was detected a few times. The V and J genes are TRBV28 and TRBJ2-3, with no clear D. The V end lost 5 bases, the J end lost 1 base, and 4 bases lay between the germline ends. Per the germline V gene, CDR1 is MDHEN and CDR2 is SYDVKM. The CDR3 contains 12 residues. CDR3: CASSEGTDTQYF. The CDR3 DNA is TGTGCCAGCAGTGAGGGCACAGATACGCAGTATTTT.

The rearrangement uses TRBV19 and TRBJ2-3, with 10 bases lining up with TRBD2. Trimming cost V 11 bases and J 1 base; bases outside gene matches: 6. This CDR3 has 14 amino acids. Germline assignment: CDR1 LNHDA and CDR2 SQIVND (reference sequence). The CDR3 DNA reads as TGTGCCGCTAGCGGGAGTGTGGGCACAGATACGCAGTATTTT. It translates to CAASGSVGTDTQYF.

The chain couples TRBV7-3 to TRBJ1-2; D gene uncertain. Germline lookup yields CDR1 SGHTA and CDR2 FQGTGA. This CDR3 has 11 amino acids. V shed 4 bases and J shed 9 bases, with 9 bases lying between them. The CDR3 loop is CASSSSESYTF. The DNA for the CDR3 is TGTGCCAGCAGCTCCAGCGAAAGCTACACCTTC.

CDR3 in amino acids: CASSPTGANEKLFF. Here the CDR3 DNA reads TGTGCCAGCAGCCCGACAGGGGCTAATGAAAAACTGTTTTTT. This chain links TRBV7-6 with TRBJ1-4; 8 bases line up with TRBD1. V lost 5 bases and J lost 3; bases outside the gene matches: 2. Per germline, CDR1 SGHVS and CDR2 FNYEAQ. The CDR3 runs to 14 residues.

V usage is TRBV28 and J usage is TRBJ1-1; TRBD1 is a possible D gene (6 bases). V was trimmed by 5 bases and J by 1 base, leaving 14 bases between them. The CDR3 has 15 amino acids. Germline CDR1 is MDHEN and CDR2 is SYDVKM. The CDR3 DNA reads TGTGCCAGCAGTACCCCTGGGGGCACGAACACTGAAGCTTTCTTT. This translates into CASSTPGGTNTEAFF. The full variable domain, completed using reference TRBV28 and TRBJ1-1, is DVKVTQSSRYLVKRTGEKVFLECVQDMDHENMFWYRQDPGLGLRLIYFSYDVKMKEKGDIPEGYSVSREKKERFSLILESASTNQTSMYLCASSTPGGTNTEAFFGQGTRLTVV.

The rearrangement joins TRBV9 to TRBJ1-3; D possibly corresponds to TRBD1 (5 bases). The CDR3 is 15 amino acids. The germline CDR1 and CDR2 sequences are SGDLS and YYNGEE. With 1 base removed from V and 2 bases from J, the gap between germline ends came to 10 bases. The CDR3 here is CASSVTGSPGNTIYF. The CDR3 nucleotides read TGTGCCAGCAGCGTAACAGGTTCTCCTGGAAACACCATATATTTT. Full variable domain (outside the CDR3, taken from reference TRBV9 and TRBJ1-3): DSGVTQTPKHLITATGQRVTLRCSPRSGDLSVYWYQQSLDQGLQFLIQYYNGEERAKGNILERFSAQQFPDLHSELNLSSLELGDSALYFCASSVTGSPGNTIYFGEGSWLTVV.

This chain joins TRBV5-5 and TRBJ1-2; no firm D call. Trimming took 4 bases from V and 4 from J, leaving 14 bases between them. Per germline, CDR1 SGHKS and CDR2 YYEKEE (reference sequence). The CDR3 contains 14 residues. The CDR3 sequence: CASSPSQATYGYTF. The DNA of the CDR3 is TGTGCCAGCAGCCCCTCCCAGGCAACCTATGGCTACACCTTC.

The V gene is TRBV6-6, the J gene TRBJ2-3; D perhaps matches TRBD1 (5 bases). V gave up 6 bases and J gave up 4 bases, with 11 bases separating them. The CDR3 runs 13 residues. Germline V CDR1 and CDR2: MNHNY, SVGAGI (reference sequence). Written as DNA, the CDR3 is TGTGCCAGCAGAGGACACGGCGCAGATACGCAGTATTTT. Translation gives CASRGHGADTQYF.

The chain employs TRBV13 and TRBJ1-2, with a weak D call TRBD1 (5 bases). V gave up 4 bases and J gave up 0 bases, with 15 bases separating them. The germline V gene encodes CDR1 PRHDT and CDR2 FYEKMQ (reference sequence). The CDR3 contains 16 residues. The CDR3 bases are TGTGCCAGCAGCTCCGGACGGGGGAGAGCTAACTATGGCTACACCTTC. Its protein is CASSSGRGRANYGYTF.

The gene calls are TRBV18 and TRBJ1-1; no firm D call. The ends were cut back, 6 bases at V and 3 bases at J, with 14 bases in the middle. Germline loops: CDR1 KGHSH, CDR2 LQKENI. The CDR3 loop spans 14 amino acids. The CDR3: CASSAGGRDTEAFF. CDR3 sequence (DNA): TGTGCCAGCTCGGCGGGAGGGCGGGACACTGAAGCTTTCTTT.